Following are 28 T cell receptor beta chains from one sample sequenced in a study of T cells in women clearing cervical HPV infection. Clones were read by immunoSEQ multiplex PCR, and TCRdb kept only the in-frame ones, dropping some. This sample's table has around 35,000 clones. The sample comprised blood buffy coat. The source of these receptors is a woman between 18 and 69 years old with a cervical HPV16 infection that either progressed to CIN3+ or cleared (not recorded which).

Turning to this clone: The read stops 3 residues short of the end of the CDR3; the missing end is completed from the germline J gene. The chain couples TRBV7-3 to TRBJ2-2, with D unresolved. CDR3 length equals 15 residues. CDR1 is SGHTA and CDR2 is FQGTGA in the germline V gene. CDR3 DNA, as far as it was read: TGTGCCAGCAGCTTAATAAGGTCAGGAAATTCACCG. Translation gives CASSLIRSGNSP. The complete CDR3 protein is CASSLIRSGNSPLFF.

Regarding this clone: The observed sequence ends 3 residues before the CDR3 terminus, with the missing tail filled in from the germline J gene. The chain has TRBV19 and TRBJ2-7, with D tentatively TRBD1 (5 bases). Trimming cost V 5 bases and J 2 bases, with 16 bases left between them. Germline CDR1 and CDR2: LNHDA and SQIVND (reference sequence). CDR3 length equals 15 residues. The CDR3 sequence is CASSFSDKGAYEQYF. Incomplete CDR3 DNA: TGTGCCAGTAGTTTCTCGGACAAAGGGGCCTACGAG. Full variable domain (outside the CDR3, taken from reference TRBV19 and TRBJ2-7): DGGITQSPKYLFRKEGQNVTLSCEQNLNHDAMYWYRQDPGQGLRLIYYSQIVNDFQKGDIAEGYSVSREKKESFPLTVTSAQKNPTAFYLCASSFSDKGAYEQYFGPGTRLTVT.

Comment on this clone: The read halts 3 residues ahead of the CDR3 end, with the missing end drawn from the germline J gene. The gene calls are TRBV20-1 and TRBJ2-7, with a tentative D call TRBD2 (6 bases). Germline-derived CDR1 and CDR2 are DFQATT and SNEGSKA (reference sequence). Trimming took off 8 bases at V and 3 bases at J, with 20 bases between the two ends. The CDR3 has 14 residues. The sequenced CDR3 bases are TGCAGTTTCCTTGATTGGGGGGTGAGCTACGAG. As protein: CSFLDWGVSYE. The whole CDR3 protein reads CSFLDWGVSYEQYF.

With respect to this clone: The CDR3 goes on 3 residues after the read ends, and that part is filled in from the germline J gene. The V gene is TRBV6-2 or TRBV6-3, the J gene TRBJ1-2; a weak D match, TRBD1 (6 bases). This CDR3 has 14 residues. Germline CDR1 MNHEY, CDR2 SVGEGT. Incomplete CDR3 DNA: TGTGCCAGCAGTGGGAGCGGGGGGGCCGACGGG. It yields the protein CASSGSGGADG. The full CDR3 protein reads CASSGSGGADGYTF.

A remark on this clone: The CDR3 end falls 3 residues outside the read, so it is completed with the germline J gene. The chain joins TRBV6-2 or TRBV6-3 to TRBJ2-6; D gene ambiguous. This CDR3 is built from 15 residues. Germline CDR1 reads MNHEY; CDR2 reads SVGEGT. V dropped 4 bases and J dropped 0 bases, with 7 bases sitting between them. The CDR3 region is CASSSPYSGANVLTF. CDR3 bases read: TGTGCCAGCAGTTCGCCCTACTCTGGGGCCAACGTC.

Worth noting for this clone: The observed sequence ends 3 residues before the CDR3 terminus, with the missing tail filled in from the germline J gene. This rearrangement joins TRBV7-2 to TRBJ1-5; unclear D gene. This CDR3 has 13 residues. Germline values: CDR1 SGHTA, CDR2 FQGNSA. V was shortened by 1 base and J by 3 bases, with 4 bases between the two germline ends. Here the CDR3 reads CASSLDYNQPQHF. CDR3 DNA, as far as it was read: TGTGCCAGCAGCTTAGATTACAATCAGCCC. Looking up the rest from reference TRBV7-2 and TRBJ1-5 gives the full variable domain: GAGVSQSPSNKVTEKGKDVELRCDPISGHTALYWYRQSLGQGLEFLIYFQGNSAPDKSGLPSDRFSAERTGGSVSTLTIQRTQQEDSAVYLCASSLDYNQPQHFGDGTRLSIL.

Of note for this clone: The read stops 3 residues short of the end of the CDR3; the missing end is completed from the germline J gene. J is TRBJ2-5 and V is TRBV10-1; 10 bases map to TRBD1. CDR1 is WNHNN and CDR2 is SYGVQD in the germline V gene (reference sequence). The V gene end was trimmed by 6 bases and the J gene end by 3 bases; junction bases not matched to a gene: 4. CDR3 length equals 14 residues. The CDR3 sequence: CASRGGTGEETQYF. The sequenced part of the CDR3 DNA is TGCGCCAGCAGAGGGGGGACAGGGGAAGAGACC.

Comment on this clone: The CDR3 extends 3 residues past the end of the read, so its final part is completed from the germline J gene. The gene calls are TRBV30 and TRBJ1-1, with D possibly matching TRBD1 (6 bases). CDR3 length equals 15 residues. Trimming cost V 0 bases and J 1 base, with 12 bases left between them. Per germline, CDR1 GTSNPN and CDR2 SVGIG (reference sequence). The CDR3 spells CAWSVPGHPNTEAFF. The sequenced CDR3 bases are TGTGCCTGGAGTGTACCGGGACACCCGAACACTGAA.

As for this clone: Read sequence stops 3 residues before the CDR3 end, and the germline J gene provides the missing end. The rearrangement uses TRBV20-1 and TRBJ2-7; 12 positions agree with TRBD2. Trimming cost V 3 bases and J 1 base; bases outside gene matches: 7. This CDR3 is built from 16 residues. Germline-derived CDR1 and CDR2 are DFQATT and SNEGSKA (reference sequence). The part of the CDR3 DNA that was read is TGCAGTGCTAGGCCGGGACTAGCGGGCGTGTCCTACGAG. Protein sequence: CSARPGLAGVSYE. The whole CDR3 protein reads CSARPGLAGVSYEQYF.

In regard to this clone: The CDR3 end lies 3 residues beyond the end of the read and is filled in from the germline J gene. The V and J genes are TRBV5-1 and TRBJ1-5; weak D call: TRBD1 (5 bases). Germline V gene sequence: CDR1 SGHRS, CDR2 YFSETQ. The CDR3 runs to 13 residues. Trimming removed 8 bases from V and 0 bases from J, with 9 bases in between. The CDR3 region is CASRGDSNQPQHF. The covered CDR3 bases are TGCGCCAGTAGAGGGGATAGCAATCAGCCC.

The CDR3: CASSLNYRGSNEQFF. CDR3 DNA, as far as it was read: TGTGCCAGCAGCTTGAACTATAGGGGGTCCAATGAG. This chain joins TRBV5-6 and TRBJ2-1, with a possible D match to TRBD1 (6 bases). With the read ending 3 residues before the CDR3 end, the germline J gene is used to fill in that end. The CDR3 has 15 residues. CDR1 and CDR2 from the germline V gene are SGHDT and YYEEEE. V shed 1 base and J shed 6 bases, with 14 bases lying between them.

Details on this clone: The CDR3 end lies 3 residues beyond the end of the read and is filled in from the germline J gene. This chain links TRBV29-1 with TRBJ2-2, with 7 positions matching TRBD2. The CDR3 spans 10 residues. Germline CDR1 and CDR2: SQVTM and ANQGSEA. The CDR3 loop reads CSDQRGELFF. Incomplete CDR3 DNA: TGCAGCGATCAGCGGGGTGAG.

In the case of this clone: The sequence runs out 3 residues before the end of the CDR3; the remainder is reconstructed from the germline J gene. J is TRBJ2-1 and V is TRBV7-2; 9 nucleotides line up with TRBD1. The germline V gene has CDR1 SGHTA and CDR2 FQGNSA. This CDR3 has 15 residues. V trimming: 5 bases; J trimming: 2 bases; junction bases outside the gene matches: 4. CDR3 DNA (partial): TGTGCCAGCAGCCCGGACAGGGGAACCTACAATGAG. This translates into CASSPDRGTYNE. The whole CDR3 sequence reads CASSPDRGTYNEQFF. The full variable domain, its missing parts supplied by reference TRBV7-2 and TRBJ2-1, is GAGVSQSPSNKVTEKGKDVELRCDPISGHTALYWYRQSLGQGLEFLIYFQGNSAPDKSGLPSDRFSAERTGGSVSTLTIQRTQQEDSAVYLCASSPDRGTYNEQFFGPGTRLTVL.

Remarks on this clone: The read gets to within 3 residues of the CDR3 end, and the germline J gene fills in the rest. The rearrangement links TRBV28 to TRBJ1-5; D possibly corresponds to TRBD1 (6 bases). In germline, CDR1 is MDHEN, CDR2 SYDVKM. The CDR3 is 20 residues long. The V gene lost 3 bases and the J gene lost 0 bases, with 24 bases spanning the gap. The part of the CDR3 DNA that was read is TGTGCCAGCAGTTTTTGGTCCCCCGAACGGACAGTTGATAGCAATCAGCCC. This encodes CASSFWSPERTVDSNQP. The complete CDR3 protein is CASSFWSPERTVDSNQPQHF.

To note about this clone: The sequence runs out 3 residues before the end of the CDR3; the remainder is reconstructed from the germline J gene. The chain is built from TRBV5-3 and TRBJ1-2, with D possibly TRBD1 on 5 matching bases. TRBV5-3 falls under the ORF class, with uncertain function. There are 15 residues in the CDR3. V was pared by 1 base and J by 4 bases, with 14 bases between. The CDR3 sequence: CARSLRGLGGYGYTF. Partial CDR3 DNA: TGTGCCAGAAGCTTGCGTGGTCTGGGGGGCTATGGC.

In regard to this clone: Sequencing ends 3 residues short of the CDR3 end; the germline J gene provides the rest. The chain is built from TRBV19 and TRBJ1-5; 10 bases line up with TRBD1. The V and J ends lost 6 bases and 0 bases, in that order; junction bases with no gene match: 8. Germline lookup yields CDR1 LNHDA and CDR2 SQIVND (reference sequence). This CDR3 comprises 17 residues. CDR3 sequence: CASRRTGGVYSNQPQHF. CDR3 bases read: TGTGCCAGTAGGAGGACAGGGGGAGTCTATAGCAATCAGCCC.

The DNA read from the CDR3 is TGTGCCAGTAGTATGGGTTTCGCGGATACC. Amino acids: CASSMGFADT. The whole CDR3 sequence reads CASSMGFADTYTF. The chain couples TRBV19 to TRBJ1-2; D is uncertain. Read data end 3 residues before the CDR3 end; the end is taken from the germline J gene. In germline, CDR1 is LNHDA, CDR2 SQIVND (reference sequence). The CDR3 sequence is 13 residues long. The full variable domain, with the rest looked up from reference TRBV19 and TRBJ1-2, is DGGITQSPKYLFRKEGQNVTLSCEQNLNHDAMYWYRQDPGQGLRLIYYSQIVNDFQKGDIAEGYSVSREKKESFPLTVTSAQKNPTAFYLCASSMGFADTYTFGSGTRLTVV.

With regard to this clone: The CDR3 end lies 3 residues beyond the end of the read and is filled in from the germline J gene. This chain joins TRBV7-3 and TRBJ2-2; TRBD2 agrees at 10 bases. Germline CDR1 reads SGHTA; CDR2 reads FQGTGA. CDR3 length: 15 amino acids. CDR3 bases read: TGTGCCAGCAGCTTACAACCCGGGACTAGCGAGAGG. Translating gives CASSLQPGTSER. The CDR3 reads in full as CASSLQPGTSERLFF.

A remark on this clone: The CDR3 end falls 3 residues outside the read, so it is completed with the germline J gene. This rearrangement joins TRBV6-2 or TRBV6-3 to TRBJ1-5, with 8 nucleotides matching TRBD1. Germline CDR1 MNHEY, CDR2 SVGEGT. With 7 bases clipped from V and 6 bases from J, the junction kept 8 bases outside the gene matches. The CDR3 contains 14 residues. The CDR3 spells CASTPDRETQPQHF. The sequenced part of the CDR3 DNA is TGTGCCAGCACACCGGACAGGGAGACTCAGCCC.

Details on this clone: The read falls 3 residues short of the CDR3 end, and the missing part is taken from the germline J gene. The chain uses TRBV6-1 and TRBJ2-7, with TRBD1 matching 8 bases. After removal of 3 bases from V and 3 bases from J, the junction contained 4 bases not matched to a gene. CDR1 MNHNS and CDR2 SASEGT come from the germline V gene. This CDR3 contains 14 residues. The CDR3: CASSDRTGNYEQYF. CDR3 DNA, as far as it was read: TGTGCCAGCAGTGACAGGACAGGGAACTACGAG.

About this clone: The read ends 3 residues early relative to the CDR3; the germline J gene fills the gap. The V and J genes are TRBV7-9 and TRBJ1-2, with TRBD1 matching 8 bases. Germline CDR1 reads SEHNR; CDR2 reads FQNEAQ (reference sequence). This CDR3 contains 15 residues. CDR3 region: CASSPDRDPYNDYTF. The DNA read from the CDR3 is TGTGCCAGCAGCCCGGACAGGGACCCCTACAATGAC.

With respect to this clone: The CDR3 goes on 3 residues after the read ends, and that part is filled in from the germline J gene. The chain links TRBV6-2 or TRBV6-3 to TRBJ2-1; the D is unclear. The germline gives CDR1 MNHEY, CDR2 SVGEGT. Trimming took 0 bases from V and 6 from J, leaving 6 bases between them. This CDR3 has 13 amino acids. The sequenced CDR3 bases are TGTGCCAGCAGTTACTCCCCGGGCAATGAG. Its protein is CASSYSPGNE. The whole CDR3 protein is CASSYSPGNEQFF.

As concerns this clone: The CDR3 end falls 3 residues outside the read, so it is completed with the germline J gene. V gene TRBV7-9 combines with J gene TRBJ2-1; weak D call: TRBD1 (6 bases). Trimming removed 5 bases from V and 8 bases from J, with 13 bases in between. The CDR3 is 13 amino acids. Germline loops: CDR1 SEHNR, CDR2 FQNEAQ (reference sequence). The CDR3 bases that were read are TGTGCCAGCAGCCCGGCAGGGGACCATGAG. It codes for CASSPAGDHE. The complete CDR3 reads CASSPAGDHEQFF.

On this clone: The DNA ends 3 residues before the CDR3 does, and the rest of the CDR3 is filled in from the germline J gene. The gene calls are TRBV20-1 and TRBJ2-5, with a possible D match to TRBD2 (5 bases). Germline V gives CDR1 DFQATT, CDR2 SNEGSKA (reference sequence). Trimming removed 1 base at V and 2 bases at J, with 11 bases between. The CDR3 loop spans 14 amino acids. The CDR3 loop reads CSARVISVQETQYF. The sequenced CDR3 bases are TGCAGTGCTAGAGTCATTAGCGTACAAGAGACC.

A remark on this clone: The CDR3 is cut off 3 residues early in the read; its end comes from the germline J gene. The V gene is TRBV7-2, the J gene TRBJ2-5; 8 nucleotides align to TRBD1. V gave up 4 bases and J gave up 2 bases; unmatched junction bases: 6. Germline V gene data show CDR1 as SGHTA and CDR2 as FQGNSA. The CDR3 consists of 15 residues. CDR3 bases read: TGTGCCAGCAGCTCAGGACAGGGCTCACAAGAGACC. Protein sequence: CASSSGQGSQET. The full-length CDR3 reads as CASSSGQGSQETQYF.

Comments on this clone: The missing CDR3 end, 3 residues past where the read stops, is filled in from the germline J gene. The chain recombines TRBV20-1 with TRBJ2-1, with TRBD2 identical over 7 bases. V was clipped by 3 bases and J by 9 bases; unmatched bases: 11. Germline V gene data show CDR1 as DFQATT and CDR2 as SNEGSKA (reference sequence). The CDR3 is 14 amino acids. The CDR3 sequence is CSASGGEGYLEQFF. CDR3 bases read: TGCAGTGCTAGTGGGGGGGAGGGCTACCTTGAG.

Of note for this clone: At one end the junction does not follow the germline gene, possibly because of a read error. The CDR3 end lies 3 residues beyond the end of the read and is filled in from the germline J gene. The chain couples TRBV7-7 to TRBJ2-5; D may be TRBD1 (5 bases). The CDR3 totals 13 residues. The V gene's germline CDR1 is SSHAT and CDR2 FNYEAQ (reference sequence). The chain's CDR3 is CASSFDSAETQYF. CDR3 DNA, as far as it was read: TGTGCTAGCAGCTTTGACAGCGCGGAGACC.

In the case of this clone: The CDR3 extends 3 residues past the end of the read, so its final part is completed from the germline J gene. The gene calls are TRBV5-1 and TRBJ2-5; 9 positions agree with TRBD1. Germline V gene sequence: CDR1 SGHRS, CDR2 YFSETQ. The ends lost 4 bases at V and 4 bases at J; junction bases unmatched: 5. The CDR3 consists of 14 residues. The CDR3 region is CASSGLGQGETQYF. The DNA read from the CDR3 is TGCGCCAGCAGCGGCCTGGGACAGGGAGAGACC.